This passage covers 9 T cell receptor beta chains from one sample sequenced in a study of OX40 agonist ivuxolimab in advanced cancers. The assay was immunoSEQ multiplex PCR, and TCRdb's table has in-frame clones only and misses some. The data show around 76,000 clones, about 89% seen once. Material: CD4+ or CD8+ T cells sorted from blood, obtained in a trial of the OX40 agonist ivuxolimab. Receptors originate from an adult with an advanced solid tumor such as melanoma, head and neck, liver or kidney cancer.

V and J are TRBV5-5 and TRBJ1-2; TRBD1 matches at 7 bases. The CDR3 spans 14 residues. Germline V CDR1 and CDR2: SGHKS, YYEKEE (reference sequence). V lost 4 bases, J lost 6 bases, and 9 bases stayed unmatched. The CDR3 sequence is CASSEDRVADGYTF. The CDR3 DNA reads as TGTGCCAGCAGCGAAGACAGGGTGGCAGATGGCTACACCTTC.

The chain is built from TRBV28 and TRBJ2-7, with 11 nucleotides matching TRBD2. Germline V gene sequence: CDR1 MDHEN, CDR2 SYDVKM. V lost 2 bases and J lost 3; bases outside the gene matches: 6. The CDR3 loop spans 16 amino acids. The CDR3 sequence: CASSLTGTSGYYEQYF. Written as DNA, the CDR3 is TGTGCCAGCAGTTTAACCGGGACTAGCGGCTACTACGAGCAGTACTTC.

V is TRBV6-5 and J is TRBJ1-4; no clear D. The CDR3 extends over 15 amino acids. V was trimmed by 0 bases and J by 6 bases, leaving 11 bases between them. The germline CDR1 and CDR2 sequences are MNHEY and SVGAGI. CDR3 protein: CASSYSGGRDEKLFF. The CDR3, as DNA: TGTGCCAGCAGTTACTCGGGTGGGCGGGATGAAAAACTGTTTTTT.

This sequence joins TRBV7-6 and TRBJ2-7, with D unresolved. The germline V and J ends were trimmed by 5 bases and 1 base, with 15 bases remaining between them. Germline-derived CDR1 and CDR2 are SGHVS and FNYEAQ. The CDR3 consists of 15 residues. CDR3 coding DNA: TGTGCCAGCAGCCCGGAGCCCAGGTCTTCCTACGAGCAGTACTTC. This sequence encodes CASSPEPRSSYEQYF.

This chain links TRBV4-2 with TRBJ2-7, with D possibly TRBD1 on 5 matching bases. With 0 bases removed from V and 2 bases from J, the gap between germline ends came to 11 bases. The CDR3 sequence is 15 residues long. The germline V gene encodes CDR1 LGHNA and CDR2 YNFKEQ. The CDR3 region has the DNA TGTGCCAGCAGCCAAGATAGGCCAGGGCCCTACGAGCAGTACTTC. The encoded protein is CASSQDRPGPYEQYF.

The chain couples TRBV30 to TRBJ2-7; the D call may be TRBD1 or TRBD2 (5 bases each). The germline V and J ends were trimmed by 7 bases and 4 bases, with 14 bases remaining between them. From germline, CDR1 is GTSNPN and CDR2 SVGIG (reference sequence). This CDR3 contains 12 residues. CDR3 sequence (DNA): TGTGCCTCCAGTGGGACCGGGTACGAGCAGTACTTC. Its protein is CASSGTGYEQYF.

The chain links TRBV20-1 to TRBJ1-2; D not certain. Germline CDR1 DFQATT, CDR2 SNEGSKA (reference sequence). The CDR3 spans 11 residues. The ends were cut back, 3 bases at V and 5 bases at J, with 7 bases in the middle. CDR3 DNA sequence: TGCAGTGCTAGCCGAGAGTATGGCTACACCTTC. Protein product: CSASREYGYTF.

The chain uses TRBV9 and TRBJ1-1, with D tentatively TRBD1 (6 bases). Germline CDR1 and CDR2: SGDLS and YYNGEE. V dropped 5 bases and J dropped 2 bases, with 13 bases sitting between them. CDR3 length: 14 amino acids. CDR3 region: CASSFAGANTEAFF. The DNA of the CDR3 is TGTGCCAGCAGTTTCGCGGGGGCTAACACTGAAGCTTTCTTT.

Written as DNA, the CDR3 is TGCGCCAGCAGTCGCGGGCTGACAGGGGACTATGGCTACACCTTC. Its protein is CASSRGLTGDYGYTF. This chain uses TRBV4-1 with TRBJ1-2, with TRBD1 matching over 8 bases. The V and J ends lost 6 bases and 3 bases, in that order; junction bases with no gene match: 9. Germline loops: CDR1 MGHRA, CDR2 YSYEKL. The CDR3 sequence is 15 residues long.